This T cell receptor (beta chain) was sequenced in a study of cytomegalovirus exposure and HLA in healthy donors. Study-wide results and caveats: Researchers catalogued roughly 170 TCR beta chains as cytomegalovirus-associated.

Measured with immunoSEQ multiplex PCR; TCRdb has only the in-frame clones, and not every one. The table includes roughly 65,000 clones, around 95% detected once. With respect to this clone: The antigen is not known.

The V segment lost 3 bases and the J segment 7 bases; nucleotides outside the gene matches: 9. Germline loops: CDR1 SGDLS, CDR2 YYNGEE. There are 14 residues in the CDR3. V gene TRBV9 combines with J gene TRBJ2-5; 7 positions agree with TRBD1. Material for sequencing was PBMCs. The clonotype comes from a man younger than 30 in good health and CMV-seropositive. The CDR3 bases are TGTGCCAGCAGCGCAACCGGGACAGCAGCGACCCAGTACTTC. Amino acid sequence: CASSATGTAATQYF.